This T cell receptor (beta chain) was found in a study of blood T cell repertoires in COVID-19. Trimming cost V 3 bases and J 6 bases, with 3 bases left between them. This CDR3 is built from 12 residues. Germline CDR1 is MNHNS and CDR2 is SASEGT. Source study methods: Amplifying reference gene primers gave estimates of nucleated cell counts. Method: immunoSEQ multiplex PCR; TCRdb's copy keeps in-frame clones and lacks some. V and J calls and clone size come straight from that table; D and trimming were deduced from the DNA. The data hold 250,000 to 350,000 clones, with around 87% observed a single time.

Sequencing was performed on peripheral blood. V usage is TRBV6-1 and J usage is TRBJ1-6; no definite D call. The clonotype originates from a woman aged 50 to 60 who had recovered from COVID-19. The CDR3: CASSDSNSPLHF. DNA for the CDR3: TGTGCCAGCAGTGACAGTAATTCACCCCTCCACTTT.